Below, 18 T cell receptor beta chains from the same sample are listed, as sequenced in a study of T cells in Graves' hyperthyroidism and ophthalmopathy. From RNA transcripts, TCR beta CDR3 regions were amplified. Carried out on the TCR CDR3, a first-round RT-PCR used the HTBI primer set. Via MiXCR, TCRdb re-called the multiplex PCR reads, giving one row per CDR3 protein. The table lists over 300,000 distinct CDR3 sequences, roughly an eighth of them singletons. Sequenced input: blood. The receptors were sampled from a woman between 35 and 50 years old with Graves' ophthalmopathy.

A remark on this clonotype: A read error may explain this, as a much larger clone is one base away. The chain has TRBV2 and TRBJ2-5; D may match TRBD1 or TRBD2 (5 bases each). This CDR3 comprises 13 residues. The germline V gene has CDR1 SNHLY and CDR2 FYNNEI. This CDR3 is CASGGVGQDTQYF. In nucleotides, the CDR3 is TGTGCCAGCGGGGGTGTGGGGCAAGATACCCAGTACTTC.

This clonotype was seen repeatedly, ten times or more. This chain uses TRBV12-3 or TRBV12-4 with TRBJ2-5; D not resolved. V lost 6 bases to trimming and J lost 5 bases, with 13 bases between them. The CDR3 is 13 amino acids. The CDR3 region is CASSPHVGETQYF. The CDR3 coding sequence is TGTGCCAGCAGCCCCCACGTGGGGGAGACCCAGTACTTC.

The J gene is TRBJ2-3, the V gene TRBV15; a weak D match, TRBD1 (5 bases). The CDR3 spans 15 residues. In germline, CDR1 is LNHNV, CDR2 YYDKDF (reference sequence). V was clipped by 4 bases and J by 5 bases, with 16 bases between them. The CDR3 loop is CATSTLFQGLDTQYF. CDR3 bases: TGTGCCACCAGCACTCTATTCCAGGGTCTAGATACGCAGTATTTT. The entire variable domain, with the rest obtained from reference TRBV15 and TRBJ2-3, is as follows: DAMVIQNPRYQVTQFGKPVTLSCSQTLNHNVMYWYQQKSSQAPKLLFHYYDKDFNNEADTPDNFQSRRPNTSFCFLDIRSPGLGDTAMYLCATSTLFQGLDTQYFGPGTRLTVL.

This clonotype was recorded a few times. The rearrangement links TRBV12-3 or TRBV12-4 to TRBJ2-7, with D unresolved. The CDR3 is 16 amino acids. V dropped 5 bases and J dropped 0 bases, with 17 bases sitting between them. Written as DNA, the CDR3 is TGTGCCAGCAGTCGCAAAATCCTAGATATCTCCTACGAGCAGTACTTC. Amino acids: CASSRKILDISYEQYF.

This clonotype was seen many times. The chain employs TRBV2 and TRBJ2-7; D unclear. V lost 7 bases, J lost 3 bases, and 7 bases lay in between. The CDR3 sequence is 11 residues long. Germline CDR1 and CDR2: SNHLY and FYNNEI. The CDR3 DNA reads TGTGCCAGCAAGGAAAGCTACGAGCAGTACTTC. Its protein product is CASKESYEQYF.

This clonotype has at least ten counts. V is TRBV2 and J is TRBJ1-2; D is ambiguous. The germline V gene encodes CDR1 SNHLY and CDR2 FYNNEI. The CDR3 contains 12 residues. V lost 7 bases, J lost 4 bases, and 10 bases lay in between. The CDR3 protein is CASNTYIYGYTF. The DNA for the CDR3 is TGTGCCAGCAATACGTATATCTATGGCTACACCTTC.

This clonotype was seen a few times. The rearrangement links TRBV7-9 to TRBJ2-7, with D perhaps TRBD1 (6 bases). The germline V gene encodes CDR1 SEHNR and CDR2 FQNEAQ (reference sequence). V was clipped by 5 bases and J by 4 bases, with 12 bases between them. The CDR3 has 13 residues. CDR3 sequence (DNA): TGTGCCAGCAGCACCGGGACACAATACGAGCAGTACTTC. Amino acid sequence: CASSTGTQYEQYF.

In the case of this clonotype: Possible read error: a much larger clone is one base away. The chain employs TRBV12-3 or TRBV12-4 and TRBJ1-2, with TRBD1 matching over 8 bases. The CDR3 runs to 17 residues. The V and J ends lost 7 bases and 2 bases, in that order; junction bases with no gene match: 15. In DNA form, the CDR3 reads TGTGCCAGCACTAATTTAACGCAGGGGGCGGGAAACTATGGCTACACCTTC. Its translation is CASTNLTQGAGNYGYTF.

This rearrangement joins TRBV19 to TRBJ2-6, with D maybe TRBD2 (6 bases). This CDR3 has 14 residues. Germline V gene sequence: CDR1 LNHDA, CDR2 SQIVND (reference sequence). Trimming left V 5 bases short and J 3 bases short, with 8 bases between. CDR3 nucleotides: TGTGCCAGTAGTGGGGGAGGTGGGGCCAACGTCCTGACTTTC. Amino acid sequence: CASSGGGGANVLTF.

The chain uses TRBV27 and TRBJ2-7; the D gene could be TRBD1 or TRBD2 (7 bases each). The ends were cut back, 4 bases at V and 4 bases at J, with 23 bases in the middle. Germline CDR1 reads MNHEY; CDR2 reads SMNVEV (reference sequence). The CDR3 totals 17 residues. CDR3 in amino acids: CASSWQGGGGGVYEQYF. CDR3 DNA: TGTGCCAGCAGTTGGCAGGGGGGGGGAGGGGGCGTTTACGAGCAGTACTTC.

This clonotype has at least ten counts. The chain joins TRBV11-2 to TRBJ1-1; 7 nucleotides match TRBD1. The CDR3 length is 16 residues. V lost 5 bases to trimming and J lost 3 bases; unmatched junction nucleotides: 12. Germline CDR1 SGHAT, CDR2 FQNNGV. This CDR3 reads CASSEGAGNFHTEAFF. The CDR3, as DNA: TGTGCCAGCAGCGAGGGGGCAGGCAACTTTCACACTGAAGCTTTCTTT.

Ten or more counts support this clonotype. The CDR3 protein is CASSLAVSRDNEQFF. The CDR3 DNA follows: TGTGCCAGCAGCTTAGCAGTTAGCAGGGACAATGAGCAGTTCTTC. The chain links TRBV7-2 to TRBJ2-1; tentatively, D is TRBD1 (5 bases). The CDR3 covers 15 residues. The germline V gene encodes CDR1 SGHTA and CDR2 FQGNSA. V was clipped by 0 bases and J by 5 bases, with 11 bases between them.

This clonotype was seen a handful of times. V usage is TRBV4-1 and J usage is TRBJ1-2, with TRBD1 identical over 7 bases. Germline V gives CDR1 MGHRA, CDR2 YSYEKL. The CDR3 covers 14 residues. Trimming cost V 3 bases and J 4 bases; bases outside gene matches: 5. The CDR3 DNA sequence: TGCGCCAGCAGCCAGTCCAGGGGGAGCTATGGCTACACCTTC. This sequence encodes CASSQSRGSYGYTF.

The sample holds many counts of this clonotype. The chain employs TRBV11-2 and TRBJ2-6, with D unresolved. V was clipped by 5 bases and J by 0 bases, with 2 bases between them. Germline CDR1 and CDR2: SGHAT and FQNNGV. The CDR3 spans 13 residues. DNA for the CDR3: TGTGCCAGCAGCCACTCTGGGGCCAACGTCCTGACTTTC. Translated: CASSHSGANVLTF.

This clonotype appeared many times. The CDR3 nucleotides are TGCAGTGCTCCGAAAGGGACTTCCCGGGGCGAGCAGTACTTC. Protein: CSAPKGTSRGEQYF. The V gene is TRBV20-1, the J gene TRBJ2-7, with D maybe TRBD2 (6 bases). The CDR3 totals 14 residues. CDR1 and CDR2 from the germline V gene are DFQATT and SNEGSKA (reference sequence). V was pared by 5 bases and J by 6 bases, with 20 bases between.

The sample holds a few counts of this clonotype. The rearrangement uses TRBV2 and TRBJ2-2; the D gene is possibly TRBD1 (5 bases). The germline V gene has CDR1 SNHLY and CDR2 FYNNEI. The CDR3 is made up of 13 amino acids. Deletions cut 6 bases from V and 4 bases from J, with 9 bases between. The CDR3 spells CASREQGTGELFF. The CDR3 nucleotides are TGTGCCAGCAGGGAGCAGGGCACCGGGGAGCTGTTTTTT.

This clonotype was seen at least ten times. This chain connects TRBV7-9 to TRBJ2-1; possible D gene TRBD2, 6 bases. CDR3 length: 14 residues. Germline assignment: CDR1 SEHNR and CDR2 FQNEAQ (reference sequence). Trimming stripped 4 bases from V and 9 bases from J, with 16 bases between. CDR3 in amino acids: CASSSASPGVEQFF. The DNA of the CDR3 is TGTGCCAGCAGCTCCGCTTCACCGGGAGTTGAGCAGTTCTTC.

This clonotype was observed at least ten times. The chain joins TRBV28 to TRBJ2-7; unclear D gene. CDR1 MDHEN and CDR2 SYDVKM come from the germline V gene. The CDR3 length is 11 residues. V was clipped by 7 bases and J by 3 bases, with 7 bases between them. The CDR3 is CASTDLYEQYF. The CDR3 DNA reads as TGTGCCAGCACGGATCTCTACGAGCAGTACTTC. The entire variable domain, with the rest obtained from reference TRBV28 and TRBJ2-7, is as follows: DVKVTQSSRYLVKRTGEKVFLECVQDMDHENMFWYRQDPGLGLRLIYFSYDVKMKEKGDIPEGYSVSREKKERFSLILESASTNQTSMYLCASTDLYEQYFGPGTRLTVT.